This entry concerns a single TCR beta chain. The data originate from a study of blood T cell repertoires in COVID-19. Study details: PBMCs, B-cell-depleted T cells, or T cells provided the cDNA or gDNA that made up the material.

Authors' analysis steps: Estimation of nucleated cell counts was performed using reference gene primer amplification. The assay was immunoSEQ multiplex PCR, and TCRdb's table has in-frame clones only and misses some. Clone size and V and J calls were adopted from that table, with D and trimming inferred from the DNA. The sample has 45,000 to 60,000 clones, 86% seen once. The specimen sequenced was peripheral blood. The source of this sequence is a man aged 55 to 70 with active or convalescent COVID-19.

The CDR3 reads CSASSTGAMNTEAFF. For the CDR3, the DNA is TGCAGTGCTAGTTCCACAGGGGCCATGAACACTGAAGCTTTCTTT. The V and J genes are TRBV20-1 and TRBJ1-1, with 7 nucleotides matching TRBD1. The length of the CDR3 is 15 residues. Per germline, CDR1 DFQATT and CDR2 SNEGSKA (reference sequence). Trimming removed 3 bases from V and 0 bases from J; junction bases left unmatched: 7.